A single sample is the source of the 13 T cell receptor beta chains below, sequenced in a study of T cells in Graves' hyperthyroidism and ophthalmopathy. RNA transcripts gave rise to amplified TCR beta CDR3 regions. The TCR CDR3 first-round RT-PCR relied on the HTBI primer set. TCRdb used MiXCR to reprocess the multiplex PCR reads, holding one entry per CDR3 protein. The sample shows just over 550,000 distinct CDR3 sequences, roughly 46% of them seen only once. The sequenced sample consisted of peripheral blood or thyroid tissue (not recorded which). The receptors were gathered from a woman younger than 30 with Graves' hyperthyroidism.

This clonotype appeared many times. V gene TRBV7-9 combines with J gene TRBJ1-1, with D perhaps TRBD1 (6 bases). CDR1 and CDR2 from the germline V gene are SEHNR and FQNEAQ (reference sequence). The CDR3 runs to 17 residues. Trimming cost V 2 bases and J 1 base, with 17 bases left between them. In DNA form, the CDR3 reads TGTGCCAGCAGCTTACCTCAGGGGAGCGGAAGGAACACTGAAGCTTTCTTT. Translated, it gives CASSLPQGSGRNTEAFF.

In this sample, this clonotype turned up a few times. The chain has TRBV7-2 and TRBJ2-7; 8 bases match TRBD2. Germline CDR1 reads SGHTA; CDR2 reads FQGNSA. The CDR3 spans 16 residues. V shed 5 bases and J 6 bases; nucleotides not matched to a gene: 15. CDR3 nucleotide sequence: TGTGCCAGCAGCCTTGGGTCTAGCGGGTTTTCCCTCGAGCAGTACTTC. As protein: CASSLGSSGFSLEQYF.

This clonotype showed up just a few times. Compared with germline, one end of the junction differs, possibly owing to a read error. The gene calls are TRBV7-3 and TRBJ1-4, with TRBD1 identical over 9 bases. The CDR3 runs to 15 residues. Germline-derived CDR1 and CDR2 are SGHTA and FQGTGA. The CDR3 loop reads CASSLVDRGNEKLFF. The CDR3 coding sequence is TGCGCCAGCAGCCTCGTCGACAGGGGGAATGAAAAACTGTTTTTT. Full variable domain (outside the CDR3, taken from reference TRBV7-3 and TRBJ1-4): GAGVSQTPSNKVTEKGKYVELRCDPISGHTALYWYRQSLGQGPEFLIYFQGTGAADDSGLPNDRFFAVRPEGSVSTLKIQRTERGDSAVYLCASSLVDRGNEKLFFGSGTQLSVL.

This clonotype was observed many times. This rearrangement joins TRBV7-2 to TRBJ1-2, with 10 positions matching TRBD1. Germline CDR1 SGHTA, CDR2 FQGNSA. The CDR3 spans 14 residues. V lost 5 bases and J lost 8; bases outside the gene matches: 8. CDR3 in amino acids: CASSTRQGAEGYTF. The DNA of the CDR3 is TGTGCCAGCAGCACACGACAGGGGGCGGAGGGCTACACCTTC.

CDR3 region: CASKVAGGGRETQYF. Here the CDR3 DNA reads TGTGCCAGCAAGGTGGCAGGGGGCGGGAGAGAGACCCAGTACTTC. The rearrangement uses TRBV7-9 and TRBJ2-5; D might be TRBD1 (8 bases). This CDR3 region has 15 residues. Germline CDR1 SEHNR, CDR2 FQNEAQ (reference sequence). The V end lost 7 bases, the J end lost 4 bases, and 19 bases lay between the germline ends. The whole variable domain, filled in from reference TRBV7-9 and TRBJ2-5, reads DTGVSQNPRHKITKRGQNVTFRCDPISEHNRLYWYRQTLGQGPEFLTYFQNEAQLEKSRLLSDRFSAERPKGSFSTLEIQRTEQGDSAMYLCASKVAGGGRETQYFGPGTRLLVL.

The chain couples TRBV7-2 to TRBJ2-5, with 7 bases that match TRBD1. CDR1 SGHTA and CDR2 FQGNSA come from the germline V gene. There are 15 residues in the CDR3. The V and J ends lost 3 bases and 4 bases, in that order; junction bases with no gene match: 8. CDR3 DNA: TGTGCCAGCAGCTTGGGACAGAAGAAAGGAGAGACCCAGTACTTC. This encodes CASSLGQKKGETQYF.

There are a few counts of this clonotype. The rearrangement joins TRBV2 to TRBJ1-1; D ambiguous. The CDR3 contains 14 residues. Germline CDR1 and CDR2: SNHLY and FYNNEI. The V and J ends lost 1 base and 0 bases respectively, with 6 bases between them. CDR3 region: CASSEDKVNTEAFF. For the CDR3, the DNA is TGTGCCAGCAGTGAAGATAAGGTGAACACTGAAGCTTTCTTT. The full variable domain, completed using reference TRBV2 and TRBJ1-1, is EPEVTQTPSHQVTQMGQEVILRCVPISNHLYFYWYRQILGQKVEFLVSFYNNEISEKSEIFDDQFSVERPDGSNFTLKIRSTKLEDSAMYFCASSEDKVNTEAFFGQGTRLTVV.

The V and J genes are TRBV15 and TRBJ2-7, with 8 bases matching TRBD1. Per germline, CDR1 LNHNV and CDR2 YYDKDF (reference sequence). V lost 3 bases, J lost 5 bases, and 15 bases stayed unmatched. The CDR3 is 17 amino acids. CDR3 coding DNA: TGTGCCACCAGCAGTGGGGGGTGGTTGGACAGGGCGGACGAGCAGTACTTC. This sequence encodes CATSSGGWLDRADEQYF.

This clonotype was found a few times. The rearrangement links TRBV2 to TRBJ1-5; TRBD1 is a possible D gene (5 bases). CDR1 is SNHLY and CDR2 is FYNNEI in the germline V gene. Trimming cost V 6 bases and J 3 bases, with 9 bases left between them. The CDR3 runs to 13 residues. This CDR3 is CASRGTYNQPQHF. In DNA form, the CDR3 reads TGTGCCAGCAGAGGGACCTACAATCAGCCCCAGCATTTT.

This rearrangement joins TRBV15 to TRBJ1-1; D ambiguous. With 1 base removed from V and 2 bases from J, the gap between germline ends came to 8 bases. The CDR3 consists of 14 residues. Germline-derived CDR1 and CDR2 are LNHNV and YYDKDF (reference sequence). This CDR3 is CATSRARANTEAFF. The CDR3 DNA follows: TGTGCCACCAGCAGAGCCCGGGCAAACACTGAAGCTTTCTTT.

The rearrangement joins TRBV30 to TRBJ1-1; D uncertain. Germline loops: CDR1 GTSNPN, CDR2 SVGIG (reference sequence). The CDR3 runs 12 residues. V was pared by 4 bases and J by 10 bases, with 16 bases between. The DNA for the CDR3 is TGTGCCTGGAACCACCCCGGGAGAGGAGCTTTCTTT. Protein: CAWNHPGRGAFF.

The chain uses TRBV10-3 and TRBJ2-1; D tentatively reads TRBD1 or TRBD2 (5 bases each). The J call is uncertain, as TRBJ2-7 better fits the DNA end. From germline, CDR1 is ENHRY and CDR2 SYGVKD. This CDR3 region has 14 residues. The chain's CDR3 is CAISDPGRHNEQYF. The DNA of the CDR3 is TGTGCCATCAGTGATCCGGGACGGCACAATGAGCAGTACTTC.

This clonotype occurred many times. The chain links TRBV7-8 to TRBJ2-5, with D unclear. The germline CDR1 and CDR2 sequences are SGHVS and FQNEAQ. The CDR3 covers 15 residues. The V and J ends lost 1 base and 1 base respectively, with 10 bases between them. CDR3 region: CASSLDGASQETQYF. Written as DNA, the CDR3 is TGTGCCAGCAGCTTAGACGGCGCGTCCCAAGAGACCCAGTACTTC.